This record concerns one TCR beta chain sequence. In assigning cohorts, the study relied on participant-reported clinical history. Germline lookup yields CDR1 LNHDA and CDR2 SQIVND (reference sequence). The CDR3 is made up of 15 amino acids. V dropped 5 bases and J dropped 7; count of bases not matched to a gene: 7. The repertoire was sequenced with immunoSEQ multiplex PCR; TCRdb's copy has only in-frame clones and lacks some. The sample consists of about 130,000 clones, around nine tenths of them appearing once. This record belongs to a study of blood T cell repertoires in COVID-19. V usage is TRBV19 and J usage is TRBJ2-2; 10 bases are shared with TRBD2. This sequence originates from a woman aged 45 to 65 who had recovered from COVID-19. Specimen: PBMCs or T cells enriched from blood (not recorded which). Here the CDR3 DNA reads TGTGCCAGTAGTGCCCTAGCGGGGGCCCACGGGGAGCTGTTTTTT. Translating gives CASSALAGAHGELFF.